This passage covers 16 T cell receptor beta chains from one sample sequenced in a study of STAT5B mutations in CD4+ large granular lymphocyte leukemia. Clones were read by immunoSEQ multiplex PCR, and TCRdb kept only the in-frame ones, dropping some. This table holds 25,000 to 30,000 clones, approximately 79% found once. Sequenced input: CD4+ T cells from blood buffy coats. The receptors here all came from a human donor in good health.

The V and J genes are TRBV6-5 and TRBJ2-3, with TRBD2 matching 10 bases. This CDR3 region has 14 residues. Germline CDR1 and CDR2: MNHEY and SVGAGI. V shed 2 bases, J shed 4 bases, and the junction held 0 bases outside the gene matches. In nucleotides, the CDR3 is TGTGCCAGCAGTTACGGGACTAGCGCAGATACGCAGTATTTT. It codes for CASSYGTSADTQYF.

This chain joins TRBV7-6 and TRBJ1-6, with 10 bases identical to TRBD1. J gave up 7 bases and V 5 bases, and 8 bases lay outside the gene matches. The CDR3 has 16 residues. Germline assignment: CDR1 SGHVS and CDR2 FNYEAQ. The CDR3 protein is CASSPGQGGLNSPLHF. In DNA, the CDR3 is TGTGCCAGCAGCCCCGGACAGGGGGGCCTAAATTCACCCCTCCACTTT.

V and J are TRBV14 and TRBJ1-6; D gene unclear. Trimming cost V 0 bases and J 11 bases, with 8 bases left between them. Germline CDR1 and CDR2: SGHDN and FVKESK. The length of the CDR3 is 13 residues. The CDR3 loop reads CASSQERPAPLHF. The CDR3 region has the DNA TGTGCCAGCAGCCAAGAGAGGCCCGCACCCCTCCACTTT.

Worth noting for this clone: Sequence at one end of the junction differs from germline and may be a read error. V and J are TRBV5-6 and TRBJ2-2; 8 bases are a match to TRBD2. Germline V gives CDR1 SGHDT, CDR2 YYEEEE. The CDR3 extends over 14 amino acids. The CDR3 is CASRAGGDTRELFF. In nucleotides, the CDR3 is TGTGCCAGCCGGGCCGGGGGGGACACCAGGGAGCTGTTTTTT.

The rearrangement links TRBV6-4 to TRBJ1-1; the D gene is possibly TRBD1 (5 bases). Trimming stripped 6 bases from V and 4 bases from J, with 12 bases between. Per the germline V gene, CDR1 is MRHNA and CDR2 is SNTAGT. This CDR3 is 13 amino acids long. The CDR3 spells CASSQGFGTEAFF. The CDR3 coding sequence is TGTGCCAGCAGCCAGGGCTTTGGCACTGAAGCTTTCTTT.

This clone has only a few counts. The V and J genes are TRBV4-2 and TRBJ1-6; D is ambiguous. Trimming pared 0 bases from V and 4 bases from J, leaving 7 bases between. This CDR3 spans 15 amino acids. Germline V CDR1 and CDR2: LGHNA, YNFKEQ. CDR3 residues: CASSQDYGYNSPLHF. The CDR3 nucleotides read TGTGCCAGCAGCCAAGACTACGGGTATAATTCACCCCTCCACTTT.

The rearrangement uses TRBV7-2 and TRBJ1-4, with D possibly being TRBD1 (6 bases). With 5 bases removed from V and 5 bases from J, the gap between germline ends came to 15 bases. Looked up from germline, CDR1 is SGHTA and CDR2 is FQGNSA. The CDR3 sequence is 15 residues long. CDR3 sequence (DNA): TGTGCCAGCAGCGTAAGAGGACAGATAAATGAAAAACTGTTTTTT. Translating it yields CASSVRGQINEKLFF.

The V and J genes are TRBV5-4 and TRBJ2-7; 7 bases align to TRBD2. V lost 0 bases and J lost 4; bases outside the gene matches: 10. This CDR3 is 16 amino acids long. Per germline, CDR1 SGHNT and CDR2 YYREEE (reference sequence). CDR3 protein: CASSLGLASGVYEQYF. CDR3 DNA: TGTGCCAGCAGCTTGGGTCTGGCTAGCGGAGTATACGAGCAGTACTTC.

The V gene is TRBV29-1, the J gene TRBJ2-7, with D perhaps TRBD2 (7 bases). With 7 bases removed from V and 4 bases from J, the gap between germline ends came to 17 bases. Germline V gene data show CDR1 as SQVTM and CDR2 as ANQGSEA. There are 13 residues in the CDR3. CDR3 loop: CSGERGAGYEQYF. CDR3 coding DNA: TGCAGCGGCGAACGGGGGGCAGGATACGAGCAGTACTTC.

This clone showed up just a few times. This chain joins TRBV4-2 and TRBJ2-1; TRBD1 might be the D (6 bases). Germline V gene sequence: CDR1 LGHNA, CDR2 YNFKEQ. The CDR3 has 14 amino acids. V lost 4 bases and J lost 9, with 16 bases in between. The CDR3 DNA follows: TGTGCCAGCAGCCCAGGGGATGGAACTAGTGAGCAGTTCTTC. This sequence encodes CASSPGDGTSEQFF.

V is TRBV7-9 and J is TRBJ1-2; 7 nucleotides align to TRBD1. Germline V CDR1 and CDR2: SEHNR, FQNEAQ (reference sequence). This CDR3 region has 17 residues. Germline trimming cut 5 bases from V and 4 bases from J; bases unmatched to any gene: 16. The CDR3 nucleotides are TGTGCCAGCAGCGGGCGAGATGGGACAGCGATATTCTATGGCTACACCTTC. Translation: CASSGRDGTAIFYGYTF. The full variable domain, with the rest looked up from reference TRBV7-9 and TRBJ1-2, is DTGVSQNPRHKITKRGQNVTFRCDPISEHNRLYWYRQTLGQGPEFLTYFQNEAQLEKSRLLSDRFSAERPKGSFSTLEIQRTEQGDSAMYLCASSGRDGTAIFYGYTFGSGTRLTVV.

The rearrangement links TRBV5-1 to TRBJ1-1; unclear D gene. The CDR3 has 13 residues. From germline, CDR1 is SGHRS and CDR2 YFSETQ. Between the trimmed V and J ends, which lost 2 bases and 1 base, there was a span of 6 bases. CDR3 sequence reads: CASSLDTNTEAFF. The CDR3 DNA sequence: TGCGCCAGCAGCTTAGACACGAACACTGAAGCTTTCTTT.

This clone occurred once. V usage is TRBV7-9 and J usage is TRBJ1-1; tentative D call: TRBD1 (6 bases). Germline-derived CDR1 and CDR2 are SEHNR and FQNEAQ (reference sequence). Deletions cut 5 bases from V and 3 bases from J, with 25 bases between. This CDR3 comprises 18 residues. The CDR3 DNA follows: TGTGCCAGCAGCATGTCTCAGGGGCTCATAGGACGGGACACTGAAGCTTTCTTT. Its translation: CASSMSQGLIGRDTEAFF.

The chain recombines TRBV2 with TRBJ2-5; no clear D gene. CDR3 size: 15 residues. Trimming removed 4 bases at V and 5 bases at J, with 17 bases between. CDR1 SNHLY and CDR2 FYNNEI come from the germline V gene. This chain's CDR3 is CASSGEGLSAETQYF. In DNA, the CDR3 is TGTGCCAGCAGTGGTGAAGGGCTTTCGGCGGAGACCCAGTACTTC. Full variable domain (remainder filled in from reference TRBV2 and TRBJ2-5): EPEVTQTPSHQVTQMGQEVILRCVPISNHLYFYWYRQILGQKVEFLVSFYNNEISEKSEIFDDQFSVERPDGSNFTLKIRSTKLEDSAMYFCASSGEGLSAETQYFGPGTRLLVL.

This chain links TRBV18 with TRBJ2-1, with D uncertain. The CDR3 is 13 amino acids. From germline, CDR1 is KGHSH and CDR2 LQKENI. V lost 2 bases to trimming and J lost 6 bases, with 8 bases between them. CDR3 loop: CASSPTSGNEQFF. The DNA for the CDR3 is TGTGCCAGCTCACCAACGAGTGGCAATGAGCAGTTCTTC.

In its sample, this clone was seen a few times. The chain couples TRBV7-9 to TRBJ2-7; 9 bases fit TRBD1. There are 16 residues in the CDR3. Looked up from germline, CDR1 is SEHNR and CDR2 is FQNEAQ (reference sequence). Trimming at V came to 5 bases and at J to 1 base, leaving 9 bases not matched to a gene. The CDR3 region is CASSLDPGQGSYEQYV. As DNA, the CDR3 is TGTGCCAGCAGCCTAGACCCCGGACAGGGGTCCTACGAGCAGTACGTC.